One sample yielded the 21 T cell receptor beta chains listed below, sequenced in a study of CD8+ T cells in alopecia areata. RNA extraction was followed by reverse transcription into cDNA, which acted as the sequencing template. Here immunoSEQ multiplex PCR was the method, and the copy in TCRdb shows in-frame clones only, minus some. This sample carries roughly 92,000 clones, around three quarters of them seen once, and the ten largest clones take 17%. Treatment specified: oral pan-JAK inhibitor, 5-10 mg twice daily. The sample in question was CD8+ T cells sorted from blood, obtained around week 44, from a patient treated with tofacitinib. Receptors originate from a human donor with alopecia areata.

V is TRBV7-8 and J is TRBJ1-1; TRBD1 agrees at 8 bases. Germline CDR1 SGHVS, CDR2 FQNEAQ. Trimming cost V 5 bases and J 1 base; bases outside gene matches: 3. The CDR3 runs 14 residues. The CDR3 loop is CASSRGTGNTEAFF. CDR3 DNA sequence: TGTGCCAGCAGCCGCGGGACAGGGAACACTGAAGCTTTCTTT.

The gene calls are TRBV12-5 and TRBJ1-6; D gene ambiguous. Germline loops: CDR1 LGHNT, CDR2 FRNRAP. CDR3 length: 9 residues. Trimming removed 6 bases from V and 10 bases from J, with 1 base in between. DNA for the CDR3: TGTGCTAGTGGCTCACCCCTCCACTTT. It encodes CASGSPLHF.

The rearrangement links TRBV11-2 to TRBJ2-7; 7 bases are shared with TRBD1. Looked up from germline, CDR1 is SGHAT and CDR2 is FQNNGV. Losses at the gene ends were 1 base for V and 7 bases for J; bases not matched to a gene: 1. The CDR3 loop spans 12 amino acids. CDR3 in DNA: TGTGCCAGCAGCTTAGGGGGACAGGAGCAGTACTTC. Translated, it gives CASSLGGQEQYF. Using reference TRBV11-2 and TRBJ2-7 for the parts outside the CDR3, the full variable domain is EAGVAQSPRYKIIEKRQSVAFWCNPISGHATLYWYQQILGQGPKLLIQFQNNGVVDDSQLPKDRFSAERLKGVDSTLKIQPAKLEDSAVYLCASSLGGQEQYFGPGTRLTVT.

The chain joins TRBV5-6 to TRBJ2-1; 8 bases line up with TRBD1. Germline V gene lookup returns CDR1 SGHDT and CDR2 YYEEEE. Trimming at V came to 2 bases and at J to 12 bases, leaving 4 bases not matched to a gene. This CDR3 is built from 12 residues. CDR3 protein: CASSLETGVQFF. In nucleotides, the CDR3 is TGTGCCAGCAGCTTAGAGACAGGGGTGCAGTTCTTC.

This chain links TRBV29-1 with TRBJ2-5; 9 positions match TRBD2. The CDR3 spans 16 residues. Germline-derived CDR1 and CDR2 are SQVTM and ANQGSEA. The V segment lost 1 base and the J segment 4 bases; nucleotides outside the gene matches: 10. The CDR3 spells CSVEGVASGETETQYF. CDR3 DNA sequence: TGCAGCGTTGAAGGGGTGGCTAGCGGGGAAACAGAGACCCAGTACTTC. The variable domain in full, completed from reference TRBV29-1 and TRBJ2-5, reads SAVISQKPSRDICQRGTSLTIQCQVDSQVTMMFWYRQQPGQSLTLIATANQGSEATYESGFVIDKFPISRPNLTFSTLTVSNMSPEDSSIYLCSVEGVASGETETQYFGPGTRLLVL.

The chain carries TRBV6-6 and TRBJ1-1; weak D call: TRBD1 (5 bases). Trimming removed 8 bases at V and 0 bases at J, with 10 bases between. The germline V gene encodes CDR1 MNHNY and CDR2 SVGAGI (reference sequence). This CDR3 has 13 residues. CDR3 bases: TGTGCCAGCTGGGGCAACATGAACACTGAAGCTTTCTTT. Protein sequence: CASWGNMNTEAFF.

This clone has more than one count but fewer than ten. This chain links TRBV6-5 with TRBJ2-1; weak D call: TRBD2 (7 bases). Germline CDR1 is MNHEY and CDR2 is SVGAGI. This CDR3 has 15 amino acids. The V and J ends lost 2 bases and 8 bases respectively, with 16 bases between them. CDR3 loop: CASSYRGGAEDEQFF. CDR3 nucleotides: TGTGCCAGCAGTTACAGGGGGGGAGCGGAGGATGAGCAGTTCTTC.

This CDR3 reads CAWSVTQGGEQFF. Here the CDR3 DNA reads TGTGCCTGGAGTGTAACTCAAGGGGGTGAGCAGTTCTTC. J is TRBJ2-1 and V is TRBV30; perhaps TRBD1 as D (6 bases). CDR1 GTSNPN and CDR2 SVGIG come from the germline V gene (reference sequence). With 0 bases removed from V and 9 bases from J, the gap between germline ends came to 12 bases. This CDR3 has 13 amino acids.

A single count supports this clone. The V call is TRBV11-3, the J call TRBJ2-7; D is possibly TRBD2 (6 bases). The CDR3 is 15 residues long. The germline CDR1 and CDR2 sequences are SGHNT and YENEEA. The germline V and J ends were trimmed by 0 bases and 7 bases, with 16 bases remaining between them. The CDR3 region has the DNA TGTGCCAGCAGCTTAGAGGATCAGGAGGGATCGGAGCAGTACTTC. This codes for CASSLEDQEGSEQYF.

The V call is TRBV6-6, the J call TRBJ2-1, with D possibly matching TRBD2 (6 bases). The CDR3 is made up of 16 amino acids. Germline V gives CDR1 MNHNY, CDR2 SVGAGI (reference sequence). Trimming shortened V by 2 bases and J by 3 bases, and 14 bases separated the two germline ends. The CDR3, as DNA: TGTGCCAGCAGTTACCCGGGGGAGTTAAGCTACAATGAGCAGTTCTTC. Amino acid sequence: CASSYPGELSYNEQFF.

In this sample, this clone turned up a few times. The chain is built from TRBV25-1 and TRBJ1-2; D call uncertain. The CDR3 spans 13 residues. The germline gives CDR1 MGHDK, CDR2 SYGVNS. V lost 2 bases to trimming and J lost 3 bases, with 7 bases between them. CDR3 loop: CASSENSYYGYTF. The CDR3, as DNA: TGTGCCAGCAGTGAAAACAGCTACTATGGCTACACCTTC.

The chain recombines TRBV6-1 with TRBJ2-7, with 7 bases identical to TRBD1. Germline V gives CDR1 MNHNS, CDR2 SASEGT. The CDR3 is 13 amino acids. Trimming took 6 bases from V and 0 from J; bases not matched to a gene: 2. CDR3 nucleotides: TGTGCCAGCAGACGGGACAGCTCCTACGAGCAGTACTTC. It specifies CASRRDSSYEQYF.

The chain couples TRBV19 to TRBJ2-1; the D is unclear. The V and J ends lost 1 base and 7 bases respectively, with 11 bases between them. The CDR3 contains 14 residues. Germline values: CDR1 LNHDA, CDR2 SQIVND (reference sequence). CDR3 region: CASSIVAVGNEQFF. Written as DNA, the CDR3 is TGTGCCAGTAGTATAGTAGCTGTAGGAAATGAGCAGTTCTTC.

The chain carries TRBV27 and TRBJ2-3, with D unclear. V was pared by 3 bases and J by 6 bases, with 7 bases between. CDR1 is MNHEY, CDR2 SMNVEV, per germline (reference sequence). This CDR3 has 12 amino acids. CDR3 nucleotides: TGTGCCAGCAGTTTCGTTCCCGATACGCAGTATTTT. Amino acids: CASSFVPDTQYF.

The V and J genes are TRBV30 and TRBJ2-2, with 14 bases matching TRBD2. V was pared by 4 bases and J by 8 bases, with 6 bases of the junction left unmatched. There are 15 residues in the CDR3. Looked up from germline, CDR1 is GTSNPN and CDR2 is SVGIG (reference sequence). The CDR3 loop is CAWNPGTSGGGELFF. In nucleotides, the CDR3 is TGTGCCTGGAACCCCGGGACTAGCGGGGGAGGGGAGCTGTTTTTT.

The chain has TRBV7-2 and TRBJ2-1; TRBD1 agrees at 7 bases. Trimming at V came to 4 bases and at J to 7 bases, leaving 10 bases not matched to a gene. The germline gives CDR1 SGHTA, CDR2 FQGNSA. The CDR3 length is 15 residues. DNA of the CDR3: TGTGCCAGCAGCTCCCTGACGGGACAGACTAATGAGCAGTTCTTC. Protein sequence: CASSSLTGQTNEQFF.

The chain is built from TRBV19 and TRBJ1-5; D is perhaps TRBD1 (5 bases). Per the germline V gene, CDR1 is LNHDA and CDR2 is SQIVND (reference sequence). The CDR3 extends over 15 amino acids. V was trimmed by 0 bases and J by 9 bases, leaving 15 bases between them. CDR3 bases: TGTGCCAGTAGTATAGATGATGAGGGGATACTGCCCCAGCATTTT. It encodes CASSIDDEGILPQHF.

DNA of the CDR3: TGCGCCAGCAGTGAGGTCCAGGGTTCTTTATTGGGCTACACCTTC. Residues: CASSEVQGSLLGYTF. The V gene is TRBV10-2, the J gene TRBJ1-2; D may be TRBD1 (5 bases). The CDR3 extends over 15 amino acids. Trimming removed 2 bases at V and 8 bases at J, with 18 bases between. Germline CDR1 WSHSY, CDR2 SAAADI.

This clone was recorded only once. CDR3 sequence reads: CASSPTGLDYGYTF. CDR3 bases: TGCGCCAGCAGCCCGACAGGGCTCGACTATGGCTACACCTTC. The V call is TRBV5-1, the J call TRBJ1-2; 7 bases fit TRBD1. The germline V gene encodes CDR1 SGHRS and CDR2 YFSETQ. With 4 bases clipped from V and 3 bases from J, the junction kept 6 bases outside the gene matches. The CDR3 sequence is 14 residues long.

This clone showed up just once. V gene TRBV14 combines with J gene TRBJ1-1; D remains ambiguous. Per the germline V gene, CDR1 is SGHDN and CDR2 is FVKESK. V lost 1 base, J lost 4 bases, and 7 bases lay in between. The CDR3 contains 13 residues. In DNA, the CDR3 is TGTGCCAGCAGCCAAGTAAAGGTCACTGAAGCTTTCTTT. This gives the protein CASSQVKVTEAFF.

V gene TRBV11-2 combines with J gene TRBJ2-1; D is tentatively TRBD1 or TRBD2 (5 bases each). The CDR3 runs 16 residues. CDR1 is SGHAT, CDR2 FQNNGV, per germline. Trimming removed 0 bases from V and 1 base from J, with 10 bases in between. The CDR3 DNA follows: TGTGCCAGCAGCTTAGATGGGGGTCGGTCCTACAATGAGCAGTTCTTC. Translated, it gives CASSLDGGRSYNEQFF.